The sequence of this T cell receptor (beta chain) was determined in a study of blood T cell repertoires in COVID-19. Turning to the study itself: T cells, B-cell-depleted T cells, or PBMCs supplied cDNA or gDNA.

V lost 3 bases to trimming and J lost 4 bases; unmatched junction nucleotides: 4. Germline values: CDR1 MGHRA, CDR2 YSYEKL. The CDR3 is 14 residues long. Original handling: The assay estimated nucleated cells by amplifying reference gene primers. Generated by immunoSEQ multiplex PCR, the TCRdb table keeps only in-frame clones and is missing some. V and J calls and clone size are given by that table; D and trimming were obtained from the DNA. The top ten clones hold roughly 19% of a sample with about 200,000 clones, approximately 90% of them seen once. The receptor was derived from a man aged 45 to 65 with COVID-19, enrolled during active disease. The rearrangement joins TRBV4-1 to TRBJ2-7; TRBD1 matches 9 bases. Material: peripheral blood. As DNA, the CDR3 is TGCGCCAGCAGCCAGACAGGGGGGGGTTACGAGCAGTACTTC. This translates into CASSQTGGGYEQYF.